Sequencing of this T cell receptor beta chain was carried out in a study of T cells in Graves' hyperthyroidism and ophthalmopathy. This clonotype was recorded many times. The target antigen is unknown. Researchers amplified the TCR beta CDR3 regions from RNA transcripts. Primed by the HTBI set, a first-round RT-PCR was run on the TCR CDR3. TCRdb re-called the multiplex PCR reads through MiXCR, storing one row per CDR3 protein. The data hold more than 350,000 distinct CDR3 sequences, with around 15% observed a single time. Patients having uncontrolled infection, another autoimmune disease, pregnancy or lactation were not included. General study points: Most expanded thyroid clonotypes above 0.001 also appeared in blood. From stable hyperthyroidism, ophthalmopathy was set apart by a 13 V-J model. For ophthalmopathy, model prediction preceded onset by a median roughly 6.5 months.

Specimen: blood. The TCR comes from a woman aged 55-70 years with Graves' ophthalmopathy.

The CDR3 sequence: CSASGGRDQFF. CDR3 nucleotides: TGCAGTGCTAGTGGCGGGAGGGACCAGTTCTTC. V and J are TRBV20-1 and TRBJ2-1; 9 positions match TRBD2. Germline loops: CDR1 DFQATT, CDR2 SNEGSKA (reference sequence). CDR3 length: 11 amino acids. V lost 3 bases to trimming and J lost 13 bases; unmatched junction nucleotides: 4.